The following is a T cell receptor beta chain sequence with its context. This sample stems from a study of blood T cell repertoires in COVID-19. From germline, CDR1 is MGHRA and CDR2 YSYEKL. The CDR3 has 16 amino acids. V was shortened by 0 bases and J by 0 bases, with 10 bases between the two germline ends. TCRdb's table, derived via immunoSEQ multiplex PCR, lists solely in-frame clones and lacks some. This table has some 250,000 clones, approximately 82% appearing once. This TCR was recovered from a middle-aged man with active or convalescent COVID-19. The chain joins TRBV4-1 to TRBJ2-3; weak D call: TRBD2 (5 bases). The material sequenced was peripheral blood. The CDR3 loop is CASSQEEALSTDTQYF. In DNA form, the CDR3 reads TGCGCCAGCAGCCAAGAGGAGGCCCTGAGCACAGATACGCAGTATTTT.